These 22 T cell receptor beta chains came from one sample sequenced in a study of shared clonotypes between healthy human individuals (dated by TCRdb to 2019 to 2021). The library was made by the immunoSEQ multiplex PCR assay. In its TCRdb copy, this immuneACCESS table keeps in-frame sequences only and misses some clones. Where compared with another copy, unresolved V genes explain less than half of these, and the others have no known cause. This sample comprises 550,000 to 600,000 clones, 70% to 80% of them detected only once. Together, the top ten hold more than 10% of the sample. The specimen sequenced was PBMCs. The receptors derive from a woman aged 40 to 55 in good health. Some clones in this sample may be carry-over from other donors' samples.

On this clone: This may stem from a read error, because a much larger clone lies one nucleotide away. V gene TRBV28 combines with J gene TRBJ2-2; weak D call: TRBD2 (6 bases). V shed 3 bases and J shed 1 base, with 6 bases lying between them. This CDR3 is 14 amino acids long. CDR1 and CDR2 from the germline V gene are MDHEN and SYDVKM. Written as DNA, the CDR3 is TGTGCCAGCAGTTTGGGAGGGAACACCGGGGAGCTGTTTTTT. Its translation is CASSLGGNTGELFF.

This clone turned up a few times. An end of the junction differs from the germline gene, which may be a read error. CDR3 region: CASGQSGGNTDTQYF. CDR3 in DNA: TGTGCCAGCGGCCAATCAGGGGGGAACACAGATACGCAGTATTTT. This chain uses TRBV4-2 with TRBJ2-3, with TRBD1 as a possible D gene (7 bases). Germline CDR1 and CDR2: LGHNA and YNFKEQ. The CDR3 runs to 15 residues.

The rearrangement joins TRBV5-1 to TRBJ1-4; 9 bases are a match to TRBD1. The CDR3 contains 15 residues. The germline gives CDR1 SGHRS, CDR2 YFSETQ. V lost 5 bases to trimming and J lost 4 bases; unmatched junction nucleotides: 6. This chain's CDR3 is CASRPSTGGNEKLFF. CDR3 bases: TGCGCCAGCAGACCCTCGACAGGGGGTAATGAAAAACTGTTTTTT. Looking up the rest from reference TRBV5-1 and TRBJ1-4 gives the full variable domain: KAGVTQTPRYLIKTRGQQVTLSCSPISGHRSVSWYQQTPGQGLQFLFEYFSETQRNKGNFPGRFSGRQFSNSRSEMNVSTLELGDSALYLCASRPSTGGNEKLFFGSGTQLSVL.

J is TRBJ2-7 and V is TRBV5-1; 8 bases align to TRBD2. V shed 2 bases, J shed 3 bases, and the junction held 7 bases outside the gene matches. The CDR3 runs 15 residues. Per germline, CDR1 SGHRS and CDR2 YFSETQ. Here the CDR3 reads CASSLSGSTHYEQYF. In DNA, the CDR3 is TGCGCCAGCAGCTTAAGCGGGAGTACCCACTACGAGCAGTACTTC.

The gene calls are TRBV28 and TRBJ1-4; 8 bases align to TRBD1. CDR3 length equals 16 residues. J lost 5 bases, V lost 4 bases, and 9 bases had no gene match. Germline-derived CDR1 and CDR2 are MDHEN and SYDVKM. The CDR3, as DNA: TGTGCCAGCAGTTCACCCCTCAGGGGGCGCAATGAAAAACTGTTTTTT. Protein product: CASSSPLRGRNEKLFF. Filled out from reference TRBV28 and TRBJ1-4, the complete variable domain reads DVKVTQSSRYLVKRTGEKVFLECVQDMDHENMFWYRQDPGLGLRLIYFSYDVKMKEKGDIPEGYSVSREKKERFSLILESASTNQTSMYLCASSSPLRGRNEKLFFGSGTQLSVL.

The chain combines TRBV2 with TRBJ2-7; possibly TRBD1 for D (5 bases). The CDR3 loop spans 15 amino acids. CDR1 is SNHLY and CDR2 is FYNNEI in the germline V gene. Between the trimmed V and J ends, which lost 6 bases and 2 bases, there was a span of 17 bases. The chain's CDR3 is CASSLTGGETYEQYF. The CDR3 DNA reads TGTGCCAGCAGCCTCACAGGTGGTGAGACCTACGAGCAGTACTTC.

This rearrangement joins TRBV7-3 to TRBJ2-3; 9 nucleotides agree with TRBD2. The germline V gene has CDR1 SGHTA and CDR2 FQGTGA. With 4 bases clipped from V and 4 bases from J, the junction kept 6 bases outside the gene matches. This CDR3 contains 15 residues. In nucleotides, the CDR3 is TGTGCCAGCAGCTCATTAGCGGGAGAAGCAGATACGCAGTATTTT. This sequence encodes CASSSLAGEADTQYF. Full variable domain (outside the CDR3, taken from reference TRBV7-3 and TRBJ2-3): GAGVSQTPSNKVTEKGKYVELRCDPISGHTALYWYRQSLGQGPEFLIYFQGTGAADDSGLPNDRFFAVRPEGSVSTLKIQRTERGDSAVYLCASSSLAGEADTQYFGPGTRLTVL.

V is TRBV27 and J is TRBJ2-7; 7 positions agree with TRBD2. This CDR3 contains 14 residues. CDR1 and CDR2 from the germline V gene are MNHEY and SMNVEV (reference sequence). Trimming at V came to 1 base and at J to 5 bases, leaving 5 bases not matched to a gene. The CDR3: CASSLWEGLNEQYF. DNA for the CDR3: TGTGCCAGCAGTTTATGGGAGGGCCTCAACGAGCAGTACTTC.

The chain combines TRBV2 with TRBJ2-2, with D possibly TRBD2 on 5 matching bases. V was clipped by 7 bases and J by 6 bases, with 18 bases between them. There are 15 residues in the CDR3. In germline, CDR1 is SNHLY, CDR2 FYNNEI. The CDR3 reads CASKRRGSGAGELFF. The CDR3 DNA is TGTGCCAGCAAAAGAAGAGGGTCCGGGGCCGGGGAGCTGTTTTTT.

The chain employs TRBV19 and TRBJ1-5; 9 bases are shared with TRBD1. V shed 6 bases and J 7 bases; nucleotides not matched to a gene: 10. Germline CDR1 reads LNHDA; CDR2 reads SQIVND (reference sequence). This CDR3 has 15 amino acids. The CDR3 coding sequence is TGTGCCAGTAGGCCCCCGGGACAGGGAGGGCAGCCCCAGCATTTT. Translated, it gives CASRPPGQGGQPQHF. The whole variable domain, filled in from reference TRBV19 and TRBJ1-5, reads DGGITQSPKYLFRKEGQNVTLSCEQNLNHDAMYWYRQDPGQGLRLIYYSQIVNDFQKGDIAEGYSVSREKKESFPLTVTSAQKNPTAFYLCASRPPGQGGQPQHFGDGTRLSIL.

This chain links TRBV9 with TRBJ2-3; the D gene is possibly TRBD2 (5 bases). CDR1 SGDLS and CDR2 YYNGEE come from the germline V gene. V gave up 4 bases and J gave up 2 bases, with 11 bases separating them. The CDR3 runs 14 residues. The CDR3 loop is CASSTRTYTDTQYF. The CDR3 bases are TGTGCCAGCAGCACGAGGACTTACACAGATACGCAGTATTTT.

The chain uses TRBV7-9 and TRBJ2-5; TRBD2 matches 8 bases. Germline lookup yields CDR1 SEHNR and CDR2 FQNEAQ (reference sequence). This CDR3 contains 17 residues. Germline trimming cut 2 bases from V and 1 base from J; bases unmatched to any gene: 9. CDR3 bases: TGTGCCAGCAGCTTACCGCTAGCGGGTGCCCCCCAAGAGACCCAGTACTTC. Its translation is CASSLPLAGAPQETQYF.

This clone showed up just once. The chain employs TRBV28 and TRBJ1-5, with a weak D call TRBD1 (6 bases). Germline CDR1 MDHEN, CDR2 SYDVKM. The V and J ends lost 3 bases and 7 bases respectively, with 13 bases between them. The CDR3 is made up of 14 amino acids. Written as DNA, the CDR3 is TGTGCCAGCAGTTTTGGGGGGCGTAGGCAGCCCCAGCATTTT. Amino acid sequence: CASSFGGRRQPQHF.

The rearrangement uses TRBV4-3 and TRBJ2-5; 8 positions match TRBD2. Germline trimming cut 4 bases from V and 5 bases from J; bases unmatched to any gene: 9. The germline gives CDR1 LGHNA, CDR2 YSLEER. The CDR3 runs 15 residues. The CDR3 spells CASSPGAGVRETQYF. The CDR3 DNA is TGCGCCAGCAGCCCCGGAGCGGGAGTCCGTGAGACCCAGTACTTC.

The chain recombines TRBV18 with TRBJ1-1; tentative D call: TRBD1 (5 bases). Trimming took off 5 bases at V and 1 base at J, with 11 bases between the two ends. CDR1 is KGHSH, CDR2 LQKENI, per germline. The CDR3 consists of 14 residues. CDR3 coding DNA: TGTGCCAGCTCAGAAAGCGGGGGGAACACTGAAGCTTTCTTT. Translating it yields CASSESGGNTEAFF. Full variable domain (missing parts from reference TRBV18 and TRBJ1-1): NAGVMQNPRHLVRRRGQEARLRCSPMKGHSHVYWYRQLPEEGLKFMVYLQKENIIDESGMPKERFSAEFPKEGPSILRIQQVVRGDSAAYFCASSESGGNTEAFFGQGTRLTVV.

The V and J genes are TRBV28 and TRBJ2-7; 13 bases fit TRBD2. The CDR3 has 15 amino acids. CDR1 and CDR2 from the germline V gene are MDHEN and SYDVKM. Germline trimming cut 4 bases from V and 6 bases from J; bases unmatched to any gene: 6. CDR3 region: CASSSPGTSGTEQYF. CDR3 nucleotides: TGTGCCAGCAGTTCGCCCGGGACTAGCGGGACCGAGCAGTACTTC.

Concerning this clone itself: The sample has other DNA sequences that encode this CDR3 too. J is TRBJ2-7 and V is TRBV18; TRBD1 aligns across 9 bases. The CDR3 extends over 14 amino acids. CDR1 is KGHSH, CDR2 LQKENI, per germline. The junction had 2 bases not matched to a gene; V was cut back by 3 bases and J by 2 bases. CDR3 nucleotides: TGTGCCAGCTCACCGGGACAGGGACCCTACGAGCAGTACTTC. Residues: CASSPGQGPYEQYF.

A single count supports this clone. This chain connects TRBV19 to TRBJ2-1; TRBD2 matches 8 bases. Germline CDR1 LNHDA, CDR2 SQIVND (reference sequence). The CDR3 sequence is 15 residues long. J lost 5 bases, V lost 4 bases, and 7 bases had no gene match. In nucleotides, the CDR3 is TGTGCCAGTAGTACTGGCGGGAGGATTAACAATGAGCAGTTCTTC. Translating it yields CASSTGGRINNEQFF.

The rearrangement uses TRBV7-2 and TRBJ1-2; no firm D call. There are 15 residues in the CDR3. Germline V CDR1 and CDR2: SGHTA, FQGNSA. V was cut by 1 base and J by 4 bases, with 13 bases left in between. The CDR3 reads CASSLGLGYVYGYTF. Written as DNA, the CDR3 is TGTGCCAGCAGCTTAGGACTGGGCTACGTCTATGGCTACACCTTC.

J is TRBJ2-1 and V is TRBV2, with TRBD2 as a possible D gene (6 bases). CDR1 SNHLY and CDR2 FYNNEI come from the germline V gene. This CDR3 has 16 amino acids. The V end lost 6 bases, the J end lost 4 bases, and 19 bases lay between the germline ends. CDR3 coding DNA: TGTGCCAGCAGCCCCAACCTAGCGATACGGTACAATGAGCAGTTCTTC. Translation gives CASSPNLAIRYNEQFF.

The chain employs TRBV19 and TRBJ2-7; 8 nucleotides line up with TRBD2. V was clipped by 5 bases and J by 2 bases; unmatched bases: 5. Germline V lookup: CDR1 LNHDA, CDR2 SQIVND (reference sequence). CDR3 length: 14 amino acids. The CDR3: CASSSQAGAYEQYF. Here the CDR3 DNA reads TGTGCCAGTAGTTCACAAGCGGGGGCCTACGAGCAGTACTTC.

To note about this clone: The sample holds other DNA sequences that translate to the same CDR3. The rearrangement joins TRBV6-4 to TRBJ2-3; 8 bases match TRBD2. J gave up 4 bases and V 2 bases, and 5 bases lay outside the gene matches. The CDR3 sequence is 15 residues long. Germline V gives CDR1 MRHNA, CDR2 SNTAGT. CDR3 sequence reads: CASSDGSGSSDTQYF. In DNA form, the CDR3 reads TGTGCCAGCAGTGACGGCAGCGGGAGCTCAGATACGCAGTATTTT.